This TCR beta chain was retrieved from a study of spatial heterogeneity in lung cancer. V gave up 4 bases and J gave up 2 bases; unmatched junction bases: 5. CDR3 size: 14 residues. CDR1 and CDR2 (germline): SQVTM, ANQGSEA. This clonotype has more than one count but fewer than ten. Antigen unknown. Findings and caveats of the study: Counts of expanded intratumoral alpha and beta TCRs tracked tumor mutation counts. Ubiquitous expanded TCR counts tracked ubiquitous nonsynonymous mutations, and regional counts tracked regional ones.

Time point described: sample taken at primary tumor resection. Untreated early-stage non-small cell lung cancer patients, over 55 in total, were the donors. TCRdb re-derived calls from the 5' RACE reads in MiXCR, one entry per CDR3 protein. The table lists about 3,200 distinct CDR3 sequences, more than 15% of them singletons. This receptor was identified in a male donor with early-stage non-small cell lung cancer. The sequences come from lung tumor tissue, collected at surgery. The chain has TRBV29-1 and TRBJ2-3; 8 nucleotides align to TRBD2. CDR3 DNA sequence: TGCAGCGTTGCCGGGAGGGCCAACACAGATACGCAGTATTTT. Protein sequence: CSVAGRANTDTQYF.